The T cell receptor (beta chain) described here comes from a study of T cell responses to AZD1222 COVID-19 vaccine. The study's findings and limits: CD4 TCRs covered the whole spike, strongest at regions 160-218 and 743-854. Females made up more of the donors, who were largely white British, and clonal diversity may have come out too low.

Measured with immunoSEQ multiplex PCR; TCRdb has only the in-frame clones, and not every one. This sample has approximately 200,000 clones, with 90% to 95% found just once. This clone has only one observation. Antigen: not known. The receptor comes from an adult who received the AZD1222 COVID-19 vaccine. Sample: peripheral blood, taken 28 days after the second AZD1222 dose.

In DNA form, the CDR3 reads TGTGCCAGCAGCTACCTTATCGCTGAAGCTTTCTTT. Its translation: CASSYLIAEAFF. The chain combines TRBV7-9 with TRBJ1-1; D uncertain. From germline, CDR1 is SEHNR and CDR2 FQNEAQ (reference sequence). The CDR3 loop spans 12 amino acids. Trimming took 4 bases from V and 6 from J, leaving 9 bases between them.